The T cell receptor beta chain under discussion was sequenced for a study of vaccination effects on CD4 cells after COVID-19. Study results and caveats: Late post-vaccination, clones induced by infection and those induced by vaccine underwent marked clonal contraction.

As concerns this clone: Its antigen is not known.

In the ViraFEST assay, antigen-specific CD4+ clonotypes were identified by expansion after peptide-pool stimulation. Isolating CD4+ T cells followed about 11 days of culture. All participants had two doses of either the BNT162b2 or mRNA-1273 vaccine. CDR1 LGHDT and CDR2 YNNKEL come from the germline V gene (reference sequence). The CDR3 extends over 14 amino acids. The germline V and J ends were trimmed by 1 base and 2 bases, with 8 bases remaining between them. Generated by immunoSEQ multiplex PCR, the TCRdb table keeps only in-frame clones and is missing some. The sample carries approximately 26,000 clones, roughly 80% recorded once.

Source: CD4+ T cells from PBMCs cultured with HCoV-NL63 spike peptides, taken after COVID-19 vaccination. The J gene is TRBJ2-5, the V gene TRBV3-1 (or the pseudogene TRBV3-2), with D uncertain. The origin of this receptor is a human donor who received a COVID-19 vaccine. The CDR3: CASSQGTYQETQYF. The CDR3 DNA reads TGTGCCAGCAGCCAAGGCACGTATCAAGAGACCCAGTACTTC.